This T cell receptor beta chain emerged from a study of blood T cell repertoires in COVID-19. Study in general: PBMCs, B-cell-depleted T cells, or T cells were the source of the cDNA or gDNA that made up the material.

Profiled with immunoSEQ multiplex PCR; TCRdb holds only in-frame clones, not every one. The sample records 450,000 to 500,000 clones, over 75% being singletons. Germline loops: CDR1 SGHTA, CDR2 FQGNSA. This CDR3 has 15 amino acids. With V trimmed by 6 bases and J by 5 bases, 6 bases remained unmatched. The sequence was obtained from a human donor in a cohort sampled during active COVID-19. This chain joins TRBV7-2 and TRBJ2-3; TRBD2 aligns across 12 bases. The sequenced sample consisted of peripheral blood. The CDR3, as DNA: TGTGCCAGCAGGCAGACTAGCGGGAGTGAAGATACGCAGTATTTT. Amino acids: CASRQTSGSEDTQYF.